Listed below are T cell receptor beta chains from one sample, sequenced in a study of shared clonotypes between healthy human individuals. Libraries were prepared by immunoSEQ multiplex PCR; TCRdb keeps only in-frame clonotypes and omits some of them. The data show about 1,800,000 clones, over 85% seen once. Material: naive CD8+ T cells sorted from blood. The receptors come from a man younger than 35 in good health. CDR3s leave out the opening cysteine and the closing phenylalanine or tryptophan.

len,v_gene,j_gene,CDR3aa
16,TRBV27,TRBJ1-3,ASSPGTGELSSGNTIY
10,TRBV9,TRBJ1-2,ASSGDGGGYT
13,TRBV27,TRBJ2-7,ASSPTEPTSYEQY
12,TRBV7-3,TRBJ1-6,ASSLAGGNSPLH
12,TRBV5-1,TRBJ2-7,ASSLGTVSYEQY
13,TRBV4-1,TRBJ1-1,ASSQADRKNTEAF
14,TRBV6-5,TRBJ2-7,ASSYSTGHTTYEQY
12,TRBV27,TRBJ2-3,ASSFSDSTDTQY
13,TRBV4-3,TRBJ1-6,ASSQRQLDNSPLH
13,TRBV5-1,TRBJ2-7,ASSLGQGAPYEQY
13,TRBV5-5,TRBJ2-7,ASSLAWRVWDEQY
14,TRBV9,TRBJ2-7,ASSVGGTASSYEQY
13,TRBV7-9,TRBJ2-1,ASSSVPPSDNEQF
13,TRBV27,TRBJ2-3,ASSLWGGAVDTQY
13,TRBV7-8,TRBJ2-7,ASSASIGASYEQY
12,TRBV5-1,TRBJ2-7,ASSLGGGTYEQY
15,TRBV11-3,TRBJ2-6,ASSPGTVVSGANVLT
16,TRBV7-9,TRBJ2-7,ASSSTRPIAGASYEQY
13,TRBV4-3,TRBJ2-7,ASSQEGGGSYEQY
13,TRBV13,TRBJ2-7,ASSFGQGSSYEQY
12,TRBV27,TRBJ2-4,ASSLDRGADIQY
11,TRBV6-1,TRBJ1-2,ASSEGQLYGYT
12,TRBV7-2,TRBJ2-7,ASSALAGLREQY
13,TRBV29-1,TRBJ2-1,SVEVWREGPNEQF
13,TRBV6-1,TRBJ1-5,ASSEVVADNQPQH
12,TRBV19,TRBJ2-7,ASSAVGASDEQY
12,TRBV27,TRBJ1-1,ASSLQGALSEAF
13,TRBV30,TRBJ1-5,AWTPGAASNQPQH
10,TRBV7-9,TRBJ1-4,ASSPDSPQVF
13,TRBV9,TRBJ2-3,ASSVGTTSTDTQY
12,TRBV30,TRBJ2-1,AWNWAGGYNEQF
12,TRBV25-1,TRBJ1-1,ASTRTGLNTEAF
14,TRBV4-3,TRBJ2-7,ASSPRYSDSIYEQY
14,TRBV28,TRBJ2-1,ASSTLGLAVFHEQF
12,TRBV27,TRBJ2-7,ASSPGGTGYEQY
14,TRBV7-9,TRBJ2-5,ASDRPGYSQKETQY
15,TRBV28,TRBJ1-3,ASSSHQTVVLGDTIY
16,TRBV11-3,TRBJ2-7,ASSSYGTSGDGAYEQY
11,TRBV29-1,TRBJ1-2,SVEWVGNYGYT
12,TRBV9,TRBJ2-7,ASSPGTGTYEQY
12,TRBV5-4,TRBJ2-7,ASSLGLERNEQY
13,TRBV2,TRBJ1-4,ASSLGTGLNEKLF
13,TRBV15,TRBJ2-2,ATSRTTGNTGELF
11,TRBV7-9,TRBJ1-2,ASSFLENYGYT
13,TRBV30,TRBJ2-3,AWTIGAGGPDTQY
13,TRBV4-3,TRBJ2-2,ASSPDRVEGGELF
16,TRBV9,TRBJ2-1,ASSVEGGRINSYNEQF
11,TRBV5-4,TRBJ2-7,ASSRGGSDEQY
10,TRBV15,TRBJ1-1,ATSIGTGGAF
17,TRBV30,TRBJ2-7,AWSVTTAGTSGRAPEQY
12,TRBV6-6,TRBJ2-7,ASSGVTVSYEQY
16,TRBV5-5,TRBJ2-1,ASSLVRRLAGGHNEQF
9,TRBV27,TRBJ1-2,ASGRSYGYT
14,TRBV13,TRBJ2-2,ASSPRLAGVTGELF
13,TRBV7-6,TRBJ2-1,ASSLEAGVGIEQF